This T cell receptor beta chain is from a study of T cells after somatic rescue of genetic block. Germline V gene lookup returns CDR1 SEHNR and CDR2 FQNEAQ (reference sequence). V was clipped by 3 bases and J by 1 base; unmatched bases: 2. This CDR3 comprises 15 residues. Sequencing used immunoSEQ multiplex PCR; TCRdb keeps in-frame clones, though not all of them. Of 70,000 or so clones in the sample, about 90% were seen once. The rearrangement links TRBV7-9 to TRBJ1-5; 8 bases align to TRBD1. The sequencing input was peripheral blood mononuclear cells (PBMCs). The sequence was collected from a man between 40 and 49 years old. The CDR3 DNA sequence: TGTGCCAGCAGCTTCTCAGGGGGCAGCAATCAGCCCCAGCATTTT. Translated: CASSFSGGSNQPQHF.